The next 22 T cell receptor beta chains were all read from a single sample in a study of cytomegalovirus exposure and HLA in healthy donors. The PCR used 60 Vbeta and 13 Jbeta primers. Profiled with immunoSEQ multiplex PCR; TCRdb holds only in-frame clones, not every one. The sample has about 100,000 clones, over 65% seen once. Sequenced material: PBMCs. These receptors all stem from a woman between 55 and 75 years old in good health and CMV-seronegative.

The CDR3 coding sequence is TGTGCCAGCAGTGAAGGGGCAGGGATTTCCTACGAGCAGTACTTC. As protein: CASSEGAGISYEQYF. The rearrangement joins TRBV2 to TRBJ2-7, with D perhaps TRBD1 (5 bases). The CDR3 covers 15 residues. Germline V gene sequence: CDR1 SNHLY, CDR2 FYNNEI. Trimming took off 1 base at V and 1 base at J, with 11 bases between the two ends.

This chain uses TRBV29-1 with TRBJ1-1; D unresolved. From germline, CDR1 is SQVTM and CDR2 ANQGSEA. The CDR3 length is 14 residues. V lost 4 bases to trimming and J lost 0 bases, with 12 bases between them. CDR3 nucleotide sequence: TGCAGCGTTGGAAGGGCGGGCATGAACACTGAAGCTTTCTTT. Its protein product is CSVGRAGMNTEAFF.

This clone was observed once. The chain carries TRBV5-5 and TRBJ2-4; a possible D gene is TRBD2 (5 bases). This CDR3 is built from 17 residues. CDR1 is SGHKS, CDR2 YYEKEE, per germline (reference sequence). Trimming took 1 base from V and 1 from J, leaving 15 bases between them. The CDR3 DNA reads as TGTGCCAGCAGCTTGTATCGCCATCCGGGGGCCAAAAACATTCAGTACTTC. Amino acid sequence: CASSLYRHPGAKNIQYF. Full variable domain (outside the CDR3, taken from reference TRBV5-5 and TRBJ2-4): DAGVTQSPTHLIKTRGQQVTLRCSPISGHKSVSWYQQVLGQGPQFIFQYYEKEERGRGNFPDRFSARQFPNYSSELNVNALLLGDSALYLCASSLYRHPGAKNIQYFGAGTRLSVL.

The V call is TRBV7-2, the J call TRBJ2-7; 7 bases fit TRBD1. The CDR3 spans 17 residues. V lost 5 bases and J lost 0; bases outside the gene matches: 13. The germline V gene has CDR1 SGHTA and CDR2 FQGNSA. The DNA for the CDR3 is TGTGCCAGCAGCCGGCCCCGGGACAGAACTAGCTCCTACGAGCAGTACTTC. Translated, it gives CASSRPRDRTSSYEQYF.

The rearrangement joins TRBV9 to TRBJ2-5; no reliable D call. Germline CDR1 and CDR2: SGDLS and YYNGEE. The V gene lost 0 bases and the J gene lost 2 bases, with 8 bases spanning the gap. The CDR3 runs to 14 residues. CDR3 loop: CASSVGVQQETQYF. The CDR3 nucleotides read TGTGCCAGCAGCGTAGGTGTACAGCAAGAGACCCAGTACTTC.

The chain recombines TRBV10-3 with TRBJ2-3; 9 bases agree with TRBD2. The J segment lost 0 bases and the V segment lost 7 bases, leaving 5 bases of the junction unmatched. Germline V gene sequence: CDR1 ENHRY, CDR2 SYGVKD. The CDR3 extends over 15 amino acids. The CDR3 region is CAITEGTSSTDTQYF. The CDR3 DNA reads TGTGCCATCACCGAGGGGACTAGCAGCACAGATACGCAGTATTTT.

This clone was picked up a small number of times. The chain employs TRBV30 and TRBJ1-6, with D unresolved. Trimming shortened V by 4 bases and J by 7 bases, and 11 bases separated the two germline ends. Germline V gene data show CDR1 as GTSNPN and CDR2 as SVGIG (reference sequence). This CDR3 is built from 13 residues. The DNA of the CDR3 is TGTGCCTGGAAAACTTTATACAATTCACCCCTCCACTTT. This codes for CAWKTLYNSPLHF.

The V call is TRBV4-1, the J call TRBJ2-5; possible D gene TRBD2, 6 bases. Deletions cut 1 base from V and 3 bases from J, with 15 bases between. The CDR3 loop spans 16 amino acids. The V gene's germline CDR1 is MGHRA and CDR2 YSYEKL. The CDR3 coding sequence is TGCGCCAGCAGCCAAGCCCCTCAGCGGGCTAAAGAGACCCAGTACTTC. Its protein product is CASSQAPQRAKETQYF.

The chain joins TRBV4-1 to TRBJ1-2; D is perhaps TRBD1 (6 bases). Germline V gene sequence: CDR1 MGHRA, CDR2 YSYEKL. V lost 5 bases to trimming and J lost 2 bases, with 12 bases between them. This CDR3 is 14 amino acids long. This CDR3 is CASSARTANYGYTF. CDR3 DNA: TGCGCCAGCAGCGCCCGGACAGCAAACTATGGCTACACCTTC.

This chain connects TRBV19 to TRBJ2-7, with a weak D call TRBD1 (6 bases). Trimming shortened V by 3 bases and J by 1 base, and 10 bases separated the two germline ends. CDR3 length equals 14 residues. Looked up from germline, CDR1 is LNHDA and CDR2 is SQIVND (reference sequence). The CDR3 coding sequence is TGTGCCAGTAGTATTTACCAGGGGTCCTACGAGCAGTACTTC. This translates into CASSIYQGSYEQYF.

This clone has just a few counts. The CDR3 nucleotides read TGTGCCAGTAGGACGGGAGATTTCACCGGGGAGCTGTTTTTT. Its protein is CASRTGDFTGELFF. The V gene is TRBV19, the J gene TRBJ2-2; possible D gene TRBD2, 6 bases. Germline V gene sequence: CDR1 LNHDA, CDR2 SQIVND (reference sequence). Trimming removed 6 bases from V and 4 bases from J, with 12 bases in between. The CDR3 is 14 residues long.

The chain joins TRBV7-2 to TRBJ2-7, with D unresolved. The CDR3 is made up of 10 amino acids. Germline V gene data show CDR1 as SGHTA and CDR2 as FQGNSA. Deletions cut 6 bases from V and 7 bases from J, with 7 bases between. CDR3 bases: TGTGCCAGCAGGACACCAGAGCAGTACTTC. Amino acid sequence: CASRTPEQYF.

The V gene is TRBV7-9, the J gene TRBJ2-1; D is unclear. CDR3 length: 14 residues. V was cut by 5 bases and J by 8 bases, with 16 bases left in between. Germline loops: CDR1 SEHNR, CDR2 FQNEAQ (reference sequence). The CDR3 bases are TGTGCCAGCAGCCCCCCCCGGGTGATGTATGAGCAGTTCTTC. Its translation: CASSPPRVMYEQFF.

The CDR3 region is CASSATGLDTEAFF. The CDR3 DNA sequence: TGTGCCAGCAGTGCCACAGGGTTAGACACTGAAGCTTTCTTT. The rearrangement uses TRBV27 and TRBJ1-1; TRBD1 might be the D (6 bases). This CDR3 has 14 residues. Germline loops: CDR1 MNHEY, CDR2 SMNVEV (reference sequence). Trimming took 5 bases from V and 3 from J, leaving 13 bases between them.

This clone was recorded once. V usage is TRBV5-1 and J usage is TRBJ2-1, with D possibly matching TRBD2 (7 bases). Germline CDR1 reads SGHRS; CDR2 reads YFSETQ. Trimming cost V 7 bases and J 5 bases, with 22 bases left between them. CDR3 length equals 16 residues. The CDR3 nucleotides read TGCGCCAGCGGGGTCGGCGGGCGGGGGCGCAACAATGAGCAGTTCTTC. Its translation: CASGVGGRGRNNEQFF. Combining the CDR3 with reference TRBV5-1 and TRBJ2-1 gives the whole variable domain KAGVTQTPRYLIKTRGQQVTLSCSPISGHRSVSWYQQTPGQGLQFLFEYFSETQRNKGNFPGRFSGRQFSNSRSEMNVSTLELGDSALYLCASGVGGRGRNNEQFFGPGTRLTVL.

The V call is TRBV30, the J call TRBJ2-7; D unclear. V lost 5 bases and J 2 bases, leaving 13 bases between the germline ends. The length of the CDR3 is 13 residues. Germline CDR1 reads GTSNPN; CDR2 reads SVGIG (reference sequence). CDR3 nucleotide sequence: TGTGCCTGGGTGGGCGACGGAACCTACGAGCAGTACTTC. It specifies CAWVGDGTYEQYF.

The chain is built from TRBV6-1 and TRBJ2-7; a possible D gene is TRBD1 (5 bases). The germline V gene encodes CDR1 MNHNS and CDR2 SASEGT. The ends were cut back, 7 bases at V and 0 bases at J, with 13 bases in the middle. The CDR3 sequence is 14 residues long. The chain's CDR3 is CASTFQGLSYEQYF. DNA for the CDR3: TGTGCCAGCACTTTTCAGGGTCTCTCCTACGAGCAGTACTTC.

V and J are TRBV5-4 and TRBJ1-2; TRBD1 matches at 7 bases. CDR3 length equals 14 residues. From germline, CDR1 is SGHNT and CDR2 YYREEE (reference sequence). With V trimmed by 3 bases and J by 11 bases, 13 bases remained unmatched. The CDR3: CASSSSRTGGLYTF. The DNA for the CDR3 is TGTGCCAGCAGCTCTTCAAGGACAGGAGGACTTTACACCTTC.

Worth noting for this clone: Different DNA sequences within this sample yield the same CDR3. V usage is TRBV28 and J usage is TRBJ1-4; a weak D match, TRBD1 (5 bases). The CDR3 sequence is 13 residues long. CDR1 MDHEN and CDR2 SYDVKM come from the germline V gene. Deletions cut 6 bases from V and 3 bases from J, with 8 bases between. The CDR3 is CASRETANEKLFF. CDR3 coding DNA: TGTGCCAGCAGAGAGACAGCTAATGAAAAACTGTTTTTT. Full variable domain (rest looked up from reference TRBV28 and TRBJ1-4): DVKVTQSSRYLVKRTGEKVFLECVQDMDHENMFWYRQDPGLGLRLIYFSYDVKMKEKGDIPEGYSVSREKKERFSLILESASTNQTSMYLCASRETANEKLFFGSGTQLSVL.

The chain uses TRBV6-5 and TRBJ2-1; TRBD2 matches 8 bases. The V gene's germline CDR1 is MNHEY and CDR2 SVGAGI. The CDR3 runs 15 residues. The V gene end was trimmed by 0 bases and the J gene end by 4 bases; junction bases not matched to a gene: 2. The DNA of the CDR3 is TGTGCCAGCAGTTACTCCGGCGGGGGGTACAATGAGCAGTTCTTC. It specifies CASSYSGGGYNEQFF.

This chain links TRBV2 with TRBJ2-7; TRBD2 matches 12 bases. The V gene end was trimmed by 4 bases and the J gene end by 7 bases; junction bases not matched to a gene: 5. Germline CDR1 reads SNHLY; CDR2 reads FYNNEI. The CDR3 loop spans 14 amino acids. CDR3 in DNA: TGTGCCAGCAGTGTGACTAGCGGGAGTGGTGAGCAGTACTTC. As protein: CASSVTSGSGEQYF.

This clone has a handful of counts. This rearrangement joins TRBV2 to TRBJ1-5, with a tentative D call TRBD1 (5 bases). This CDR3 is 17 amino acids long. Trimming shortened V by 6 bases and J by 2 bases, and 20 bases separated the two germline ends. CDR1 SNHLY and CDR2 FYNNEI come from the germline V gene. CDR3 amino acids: CASRDPRRGSGNQPQHF. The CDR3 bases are TGTGCCAGCAGGGACCCTAGGCGGGGGTCGGGCAATCAGCCCCAGCATTTT.